The present T cell receptor (beta chain) was sequenced within a study of T cell responses to AZD1222 COVID-19 vaccine. Trimming cost V 3 bases and J 4 bases, with 10 bases left between them. CDR3 length: 14 amino acids. In germline, CDR1 is MGHRA, CDR2 YSYEKL. Study findings and constraints: Donors in the cohort were predominantly white British and more often female, and clonal diversity was possibly underestimated. Repertoires were obtained solely post-peak T cell response.

Produced via immunoSEQ multiplex PCR; TCRdb's table is partial and in-frame only. The repertoire holds about 100,000 clones, with roughly 90% as singletons. This clone showed up just once. What it recognizes is unknown. The TCR was taken from an adult who received the AZD1222 COVID-19 vaccine. The sequences come from peripheral blood, collected 28 days after the second AZD1222 dose. The V and J genes are TRBV4-1 and TRBJ1-5; no clear D gene. The CDR3 sequence is CASSQVEGNQPQHF. The CDR3 DNA reads as TGCGCCAGCAGCCAGGTTGAAGGGAATCAGCCCCAGCATTTT.